What follows describes a single T cell receptor beta chain. The target antigen is unknown. Treg sorting used a CD4+CD25+CD127-/low gate. TCRdb re-called the 5' RACE reads through MiXCR, storing one row per CDR3 protein. Of roughly 9,100 distinct CDR3 sequences listed, roughly 51% were seen once; the top ten hold 6% to 7%. Study-wide results and caveats: Greatest tumor Treg TCR overlap was with tumor naive CD4+ cells. Whole repertoires were not studied in the larger cohort, only one V-J beta rearrangement.

The CDR3 consists of 11 residues. Between the trimmed V and J ends, which lost 2 bases and 9 bases, there was a span of 8 bases. Germline CDR1 is DFQATT and CDR2 is SNEGSKA (reference sequence). Sequencing input: Tregs sorted from a lymph node. The TCR was taken from a female donor with breast cancer. The rearrangement links TRBV20-1 to TRBJ2-1, with D possibly TRBD1 on 5 matching bases. CDR3 in amino acids: CSARPQGEQFF. The CDR3 DNA sequence: TGCAGTGCTAGACCCCAGGGTGAGCAGTTCTTC.